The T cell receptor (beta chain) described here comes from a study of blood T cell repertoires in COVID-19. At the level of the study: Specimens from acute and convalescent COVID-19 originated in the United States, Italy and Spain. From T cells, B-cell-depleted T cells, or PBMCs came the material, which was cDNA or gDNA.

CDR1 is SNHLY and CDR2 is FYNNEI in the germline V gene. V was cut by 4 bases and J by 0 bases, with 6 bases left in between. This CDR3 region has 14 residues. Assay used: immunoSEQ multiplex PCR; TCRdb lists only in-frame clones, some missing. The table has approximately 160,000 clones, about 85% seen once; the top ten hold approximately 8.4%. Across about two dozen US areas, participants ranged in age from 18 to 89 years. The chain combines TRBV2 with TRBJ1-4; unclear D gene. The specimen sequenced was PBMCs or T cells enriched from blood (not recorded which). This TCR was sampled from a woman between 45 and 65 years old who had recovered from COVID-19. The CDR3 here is CASSVTATNEKLFF. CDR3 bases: TGTGCCAGCAGTGTAACTGCAACTAATGAAAAACTGTTTTTT.